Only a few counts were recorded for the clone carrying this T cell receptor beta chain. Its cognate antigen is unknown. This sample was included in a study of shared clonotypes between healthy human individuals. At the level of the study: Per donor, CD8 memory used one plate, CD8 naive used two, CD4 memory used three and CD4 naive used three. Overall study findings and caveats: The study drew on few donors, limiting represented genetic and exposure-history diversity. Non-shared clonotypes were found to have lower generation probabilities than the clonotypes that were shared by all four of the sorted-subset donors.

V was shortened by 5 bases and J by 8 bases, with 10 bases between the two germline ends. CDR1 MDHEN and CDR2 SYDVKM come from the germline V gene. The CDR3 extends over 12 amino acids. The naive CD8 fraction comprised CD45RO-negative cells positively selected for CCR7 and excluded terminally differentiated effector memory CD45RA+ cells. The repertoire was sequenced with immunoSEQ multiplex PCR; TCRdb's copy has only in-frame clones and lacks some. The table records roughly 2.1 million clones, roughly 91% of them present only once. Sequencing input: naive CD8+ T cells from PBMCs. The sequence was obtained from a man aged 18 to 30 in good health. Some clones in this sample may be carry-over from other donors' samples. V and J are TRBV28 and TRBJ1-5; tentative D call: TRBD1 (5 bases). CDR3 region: CASSPWGEPQHF. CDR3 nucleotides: TGTGCCAGCAGTCCCTGGGGGGAGCCCCAGCATTTT.